Following are 22 T cell receptor beta chains from one sample sequenced in a study of cytomegalovirus exposure and HLA in healthy donors. Amplification used 60 Vbeta primers and 13 Jbeta primers. The method was immunoSEQ multiplex PCR; TCRdb's version includes in-frame clones alone and lacks a portion of them. The sample contains 170,000 or so clones, roughly four fifths of which appear only once. The sample was PBMCs. Receptors were obtained from a man over 45 in good health and CMV-seronegative.

V gene TRBV4-3 combines with J gene TRBJ2-7; 9 positions match TRBD1. The germline CDR1 and CDR2 sequences are LGHNA and YSLEER. The V gene end was trimmed by 1 base and the J gene end by 2 bases; junction bases not matched to a gene: 12. The CDR3 sequence is 18 residues long. CDR3 protein: CASSQAFSGQGTPYEQYF. As DNA, the CDR3 is TGCGCCAGCAGCCAAGCGTTTTCAGGACAGGGGACCCCCTACGAGCAGTACTTC.

In DNA form, the CDR3 reads TGTGCCAGCAATATGGGACAGGGGGTTTACGAGCAGTACTTC. Its translation: CASNMGQGVYEQYF. This sequence joins TRBV28 and TRBJ2-7, with 11 bases lining up with TRBD1. V lost 7 bases and J lost 4; bases outside the gene matches: 6. Germline CDR1 MDHEN, CDR2 SYDVKM. This CDR3 is 14 amino acids long.

The chain is built from TRBV7-8 and TRBJ2-1, with D tentatively TRBD1 (5 bases). This CDR3 is built from 15 residues. The V end lost 0 bases, the J end lost 2 bases, and 8 bases lay between the germline ends. Germline CDR1 is SGHVS and CDR2 is FQNEAQ. CDR3 DNA: TGTGCCAGCAGCTTAGCGGAAGGGGCCTACAATGAGCAGTTCTTC. Amino acid sequence: CASSLAEGAYNEQFF.

V and J are TRBV7-6 and TRBJ2-2, with 7 bases fitting TRBD1. The germline V gene encodes CDR1 SGHVS and CDR2 FNYEAQ. V lost 3 bases to trimming and J lost 6 bases; unmatched junction nucleotides: 4. This CDR3 has 14 amino acids. The CDR3 DNA follows: TGTGCCAGCAGCTTTAACAGGGGCTCCGGGGAGCTGTTTTTT. Its protein product is CASSFNRGSGELFF.

This clone has more than one count but fewer than ten. The chain has TRBV5-1 and TRBJ1-6, with TRBD1 as a possible D gene (6 bases). CDR1 and CDR2 from the germline V gene are SGHRS and YFSETQ. The CDR3 has 14 residues. With 4 bases removed from V and 7 bases from J, the gap between germline ends came to 12 bases. CDR3 nucleotide sequence: TGCGCCAGCAGCCTGGGACAACGGAATTCACCCCTCCACTTT. Translated, it gives CASSLGQRNSPLHF.

A remark on this clone: One junction end does not reproduce the germline sequence, and a read error may be involved. This chain links TRBV7-7 with TRBJ2-5; 7 nucleotides match TRBD2. The CDR3 extends over 14 amino acids. Looked up from germline, CDR1 is SSHAT and CDR2 is FNYEAQ (reference sequence). The CDR3 protein is CASSSATSSGTQYF. DNA for the CDR3: TGTGCTAGCAGCTCGGCGACTAGCTCGGGGACCCAGTACTTC. The variable domain in full, with the rest retrieved from reference TRBV7-7 and TRBJ2-5, is GAGVSQSPRYKVTKRGQDVTLRCDPISSHATLYWYQQALGQGPEFLTYFNYEAQPDKSGLPSDRFSAERPEGSISTLTIQRTEQRDSAMYRCASSSATSSGTQYFGPGTRLLVL.

The V call is TRBV11-2, the J call TRBJ2-7; TRBD2 matches at 7 bases. V shed 3 bases and J 7 bases; nucleotides not matched to a gene: 12. The germline CDR1 and CDR2 sequences are SGHAT and FQNNGV. The CDR3 is 15 amino acids. The CDR3 sequence: CASSFPRGSFLEQYF. In DNA form, the CDR3 reads TGTGCCAGCAGCTTCCCGCGGGGGTCTTTTTTAGAGCAGTACTTC.

This clone was found a few times. The chain recombines TRBV5-4 with TRBJ1-1; 7 bases agree with TRBD1. CDR3 length: 13 amino acids. Germline V CDR1 and CDR2: SGHNT, YYREEE (reference sequence). The V and J ends lost 4 bases and 10 bases, in that order; junction bases with no gene match: 10. CDR3 loop: CASSVMTGRVAFF. Here the CDR3 DNA reads TGTGCCAGCAGCGTTATGACAGGGCGCGTAGCTTTCTTT. Drawing the rest from reference TRBV5-4 and TRBJ1-1, the complete variable domain is ETGVTQSPTHLIKTRGQQVTLRCSSQSGHNTVSWYQQALGQGPQFIFQYYREEENGRGNFPPRFSGLQFPNYSSELNVNALELDDSALYLCASSVMTGRVAFFGQGTRLTVV.

This clone has a single count. CDR3 sequence: CASSGGGTPRNSPLHF. The CDR3 DNA is TGTGCCAGCAGCGGGGGAGGGACACCGAGAAATTCACCCCTCCACTTT. The rearrangement joins TRBV9 to TRBJ1-6; perhaps TRBD1 as D (6 bases). The CDR3 is 16 residues long. Between the trimmed V and J ends, which lost 3 bases and 7 bases, there was a span of 17 bases. Germline CDR1 reads SGDLS; CDR2 reads YYNGEE.

The chain has TRBV7-2 and TRBJ2-3; no reliable D call. CDR1 and CDR2 from the germline V gene are SGHTA and FQGNSA. The CDR3 spans 12 residues. The germline V and J ends were trimmed by 7 bases and 6 bases, with 11 bases remaining between them. CDR3 sequence reads: CASTVIADTQYF. DNA of the CDR3: TGTGCCAGCACCGTAATCGCGGATACGCAGTATTTT.

The V call is TRBV25-1, the J call TRBJ2-2, with D perhaps matching TRBD2 (5 bases). The germline V and J ends were trimmed by 5 bases and 6 bases, with 13 bases remaining between them. Germline values: CDR1 MGHDK, CDR2 SYGVNS. There are 14 residues in the CDR3. Written as DNA, the CDR3 is TGTGCCAGCAGTCCCATCGGGGTTTCCGGGGAGCTGTTTTTT. Encoded protein: CASSPIGVSGELFF.

V usage is TRBV5-1 and J usage is TRBJ2-5; the D is unclear. Germline values: CDR1 SGHRS, CDR2 YFSETQ. The CDR3 runs 15 residues. V lost 3 bases, J lost 2 bases, and 14 bases lay in between. CDR3 coding DNA: TGCGCCAGCAGCTCCCAACCGGGTAATCAAGAGACCCAGTACTTC. It yields the protein CASSSQPGNQETQYF.

A few counts support this clone. Here the CDR3 DNA reads TGTGCCAGCAGCCAAGTTTCGGGACAGGGGACGAACACTGAAGCTTTCTTT. This translates into CASSQVSGQGTNTEAFF. The chain employs TRBV4-2 and TRBJ1-1; TRBD1 aligns across 10 bases. CDR3 length: 17 residues. Germline V gene lookup returns CDR1 LGHNA and CDR2 YNFKEQ. Trimming took 1 base from V and 1 from J; bases not matched to a gene: 6.

The V and J genes are TRBV5-1 and TRBJ2-1; a weak D match, TRBD1 (6 bases). V lost 4 bases and J lost 1, with 9 bases in between. Germline V gene sequence: CDR1 SGHRS, CDR2 YFSETQ. This CDR3 region has 14 residues. In DNA, the CDR3 is TGCGCCAGCAGCAACGGACAGTCCTACAATGAGCAGTTCTTC. Encoded protein: CASSNGQSYNEQFF.

This clone has more than one count but fewer than ten. The chain has TRBV5-1 and TRBJ2-3; 9 bases match TRBD2. The CDR3 runs to 15 residues. The V segment lost 7 bases and the J segment 2 bases; nucleotides outside the gene matches: 8. CDR1 is SGHRS and CDR2 is YFSETQ in the germline V gene. CDR3 DNA sequence: TGCGCCAGCTACCCTAGCGGGGCGTACACAGATACGCAGTATTTT. It codes for CASYPSGAYTDTQYF.

The CDR3 sequence: CASSQARAAPGYSYEQYF. The CDR3 bases are TGTGCCAGCAGCCAAGCCCGAGCGGCGCCAGGCTACTCCTACGAGCAGTACTTC. The chain carries TRBV4-2 and TRBJ2-7; tentative D call: TRBD2 (5 bases). This CDR3 is built from 18 residues. V was cut by 1 base and J by 0 bases, with 19 bases left in between. Per germline, CDR1 LGHNA and CDR2 YNFKEQ.

V gene TRBV14 combines with J gene TRBJ2-3, with D unclear. CDR1 and CDR2 from the germline V gene are SGHDN and FVKESK. Trimming pared 4 bases from V and 0 bases from J, leaving 14 bases between. This CDR3 region has 16 residues. CDR3 region: CASSPFLTRSTDTQYF. Written as DNA, the CDR3 is TGTGCCAGCAGCCCTTTTTTAACGCGAAGCACAGATACGCAGTATTTT.

This clone has just a few counts. CDR3 DNA: TGTGCCAGCAGCTCGGGACAGGGGAGTTATCAGCCCCAGCATTTT. It specifies CASSSGQGSYQPQHF. The chain carries TRBV7-8 and TRBJ1-5; 10 nucleotides line up with TRBD1. This CDR3 has 15 amino acids. V was pared by 4 bases and J by 5 bases, with 5 bases of the junction left unmatched. The germline CDR1 and CDR2 sequences are SGHVS and FQNEAQ.

The rearrangement joins TRBV16 to TRBJ2-1; 10 bases line up with TRBD2. J lost 15 bases, V lost 0 bases, and 11 bases had no gene match. The CDR3 consists of 15 residues. Germline V gives CDR1 KGHSY, CDR2 FQNENV. CDR3 residues: CASSQSSLAGVSLFF. In DNA, the CDR3 is TGTGCCAGCAGCCAATCGAGCCTAGCGGGAGTTAGCTTGTTCTTC.

This chain connects TRBV7-2 to TRBJ2-3; 8 bases map to TRBD2. The germline CDR1 and CDR2 sequences are SGHTA and FQGNSA. With 3 bases clipped from V and 1 base from J, the junction kept 15 bases outside the gene matches. The CDR3 has 19 amino acids. In DNA, the CDR3 is TGTGCCAGCAGCTTCGTGGGGACTAGAAGTTCTTCCGGCACAGATACGCAGTATTTT. This translates into CASSFVGTRSSSGTDTQYF.

V gene TRBV5-1 combines with J gene TRBJ1-2; TRBD1 matches at 7 bases. Germline CDR1 and CDR2: SGHRS and YFSETQ. This CDR3 is 15 amino acids long. The J segment lost 2 bases and the V segment lost 4 bases, leaving 8 bases of the junction unmatched. This CDR3 is CASSRDRATNYGYTF. CDR3 bases: TGCGCCAGCAGCCGCGACAGGGCAACCAACTATGGCTACACCTTC.

This clone was counted a single time. The chain combines TRBV6-4 with TRBJ1-2; 7 nucleotides line up with TRBD1. The V gene end was trimmed by 0 bases and the J gene end by 7 bases; junction bases not matched to a gene: 5. CDR1 MRHNA and CDR2 SNTAGT come from the germline V gene. The CDR3 runs to 14 residues. The chain's CDR3 is CASSDSTGAGGYTF. DNA of the CDR3: TGTGCCAGCAGTGACTCAACAGGGGCGGGTGGCTACACCTTC.